This T cell receptor beta chain was documented in a study of blood T cell repertoires in COVID-19. Study-wide context: COVID-19 samples, acute and convalescent, were from the United States, Italy and Spain.

Methods used by the authors: How many nucleated cells were present was estimated from reference gene primer amplification. Clones were sequenced by immunoSEQ multiplex PCR, and TCRdb holds only the in-frame ones, with some missing. V, J and clone size are taken as reported in that table, and D and trimming were inferred from the DNA itself. The sample gives some 40,000 clones, around 85% of which show up once; 31% is in the top ten. The CDR3 covers 13 residues. The V segment lost 6 bases and the J segment 1 base; nucleotides outside the gene matches: 3. From germline, CDR1 is MNHNY and CDR2 SVGAGI (reference sequence). By sample fraction, this clone is medium-sized.

The J gene is TRBJ2-7, the V gene TRBV6-6; 7 bases map to TRBD1. Sequences were obtained from peripheral blood. The receptor comes from a woman of 80 years or more with acute or convalescent COVID-19. In nucleotides, the CDR3 is TGTGCCAGCAGGGTGGGACAGTCCTACGAGCAGTACTTC. Amino acid sequence: CASRVGQSYEQYF.